The sequence of this TCR beta chain was determined in a study of shared clonotypes between healthy human individuals. Study conclusions and caveats: Donors were few, which limited the genetic and exposure-history diversity represented.

At a deep level, the assay was run. Once extracted for a subset, genomic DNA was divided evenly among several immunoSEQ plates. Some clones are missing from TCRdb's copy, which holds only in-frame ones; the method was immunoSEQ multiplex PCR. The table shows fewer than 1.4 million clones, with 75% to 85% occurring only once. In the case of this clone: The antigen is unknown.

This TCR was recovered from a man aged 18 to 35 in good health. Some clones in this sample may be carry-over from other donors' samples. Material: memory CD4+ T cells from PBMCs. This sample's subset: CD45RA-negative fraction.

The CDR3 spells CASSPPVSGNRYEQYF. The CDR3 nucleotides are TGTGCCAGCTCACCACCAGTGTCGGGAAATCGCTACGAGCAGTACTTC. The V gene is TRBV18, the J gene TRBJ2-7, with D possibly TRBD2 on 5 matching bases. CDR1 KGHSH and CDR2 LQKENI come from the germline V gene. The CDR3 length is 16 residues. Between the trimmed V and J ends, which lost 0 bases and 3 bases, there was a span of 15 bases.